What follows are 8 T cell receptor beta chains derived from one specimen sequenced in a study of blood T cell repertoires in COVID-19. Measured with immunoSEQ multiplex PCR; TCRdb has only the in-frame clones, and not every one. Seen here are roughly 230,000 clones, 80% to 95% observed once, and the top ten hold more than 0.65%. Sequencing was done on a sample of peripheral blood. These TCRs come from a young man with COVID-19, enrolled during active disease.

This chain uses TRBV5-1 with TRBJ1-1, with no clear D. The CDR3 totals 14 residues. Germline CDR1 and CDR2: SGHRS and YFSETQ. V was shortened by 4 bases and J by 1 base, with 11 bases between the two germline ends. The CDR3 DNA sequence: TGCGCCAGCAGCGATACAGTACCGAACACTGAAGCTTTCTTT. Translation: CASSDTVPNTEAFF.

The rearrangement uses TRBV18 and TRBJ1-1; tentatively, D is TRBD1 (5 bases). The V and J ends lost 6 bases and 3 bases respectively, with 14 bases between them. The CDR3 consists of 14 residues. The V gene's germline CDR1 is KGHSH and CDR2 LQKENI. The DNA for the CDR3 is TGTGCCAGCTCCCCGGGGGGGAGGGACACTGAAGCTTTCTTT. As protein: CASSPGGRDTEAFF.

The chain combines TRBV15 with TRBJ2-3, with 7 positions matching TRBD1. This CDR3 has 17 residues. With 0 bases clipped from V and 0 bases from J, the junction kept 6 bases outside the gene matches. CDR1 LNHNV and CDR2 YYDKDF come from the germline V gene (reference sequence). As DNA, the CDR3 is TGTGCCACCAGCAGAGACCGGGACAGAGTAAGCACAGATACGCAGTATTTT. It specifies CATSRDRDRVSTDTQYF. Filled out from reference TRBV15 and TRBJ2-3, the complete variable domain reads DAMVIQNPRYQVTQFGKPVTLSCSQTLNHNVMYWYQQKSSQAPKLLFHYYDKDFNNEADTPDNFQSRRPNTSFCFLDIRSPGLGDTAMYLCATSRDRDRVSTDTQYFGPGTRLTVL.

The chain links TRBV5-1 to TRBJ1-6, with D perhaps TRBD1 (5 bases). The V gene's germline CDR1 is SGHRS and CDR2 YFSETQ. This CDR3 is 15 amino acids long. V was clipped by 4 bases and J by 5 bases, with 13 bases between them. The CDR3 bases are TGCGCCAGCAGCCTAGGACACCTTAATAATTCACCCCTCCACTTT. It codes for CASSLGHLNNSPLHF.

The V and J genes are TRBV9 and TRBJ1-2; D remains unclear. This CDR3 has 13 amino acids. V was clipped by 5 bases and J by 4 bases, with 12 bases between them. Germline V gives CDR1 SGDLS, CDR2 YYNGEE. The CDR3 DNA is TGTGCCAGCAGTTTCTCCCGGGGCTATGGCTACACCTTC. Its translation: CASSFSRGYGYTF.

The chain has TRBV5-1 and TRBJ1-1; a weak D match, TRBD1 (6 bases). V gave up 3 bases and J gave up 4 bases, with 16 bases separating them. Germline V gene sequence: CDR1 SGHRS, CDR2 YFSETQ. The CDR3 extends over 15 amino acids. The CDR3 loop is CASSSAVGGATEAFF. Here the CDR3 DNA reads TGCGCCAGCAGCTCGGCTGTGGGGGGGGCCACTGAAGCTTTCTTT.

This clone appeared a few times. This chain uses TRBV4-1 with TRBJ1-1, with D possibly TRBD1 on 5 matching bases. Germline V gives CDR1 MGHRA, CDR2 YSYEKL. The CDR3 has 14 amino acids. The V and J ends lost 3 bases and 3 bases respectively, with 11 bases between them. The CDR3, as DNA: TGCGCCAGCAGCCACGGACGGGGGGACACTGAAGCTTTCTTT. Encoded protein: CASSHGRGDTEAFF.

The chain employs TRBV7-6 and TRBJ1-5, with no clear D. This CDR3 has 19 residues. Germline V gives CDR1 SGHVS, CDR2 FNYEAQ. Trimming left V 2 bases short and J 1 base short, with 21 bases between. The chain's CDR3 is CASSLMGIREEISNQPQHF. As DNA, the CDR3 is TGTGCCAGCAGCTTAATGGGCATAAGGGAGGAGATAAGCAATCAGCCCCAGCATTTT.